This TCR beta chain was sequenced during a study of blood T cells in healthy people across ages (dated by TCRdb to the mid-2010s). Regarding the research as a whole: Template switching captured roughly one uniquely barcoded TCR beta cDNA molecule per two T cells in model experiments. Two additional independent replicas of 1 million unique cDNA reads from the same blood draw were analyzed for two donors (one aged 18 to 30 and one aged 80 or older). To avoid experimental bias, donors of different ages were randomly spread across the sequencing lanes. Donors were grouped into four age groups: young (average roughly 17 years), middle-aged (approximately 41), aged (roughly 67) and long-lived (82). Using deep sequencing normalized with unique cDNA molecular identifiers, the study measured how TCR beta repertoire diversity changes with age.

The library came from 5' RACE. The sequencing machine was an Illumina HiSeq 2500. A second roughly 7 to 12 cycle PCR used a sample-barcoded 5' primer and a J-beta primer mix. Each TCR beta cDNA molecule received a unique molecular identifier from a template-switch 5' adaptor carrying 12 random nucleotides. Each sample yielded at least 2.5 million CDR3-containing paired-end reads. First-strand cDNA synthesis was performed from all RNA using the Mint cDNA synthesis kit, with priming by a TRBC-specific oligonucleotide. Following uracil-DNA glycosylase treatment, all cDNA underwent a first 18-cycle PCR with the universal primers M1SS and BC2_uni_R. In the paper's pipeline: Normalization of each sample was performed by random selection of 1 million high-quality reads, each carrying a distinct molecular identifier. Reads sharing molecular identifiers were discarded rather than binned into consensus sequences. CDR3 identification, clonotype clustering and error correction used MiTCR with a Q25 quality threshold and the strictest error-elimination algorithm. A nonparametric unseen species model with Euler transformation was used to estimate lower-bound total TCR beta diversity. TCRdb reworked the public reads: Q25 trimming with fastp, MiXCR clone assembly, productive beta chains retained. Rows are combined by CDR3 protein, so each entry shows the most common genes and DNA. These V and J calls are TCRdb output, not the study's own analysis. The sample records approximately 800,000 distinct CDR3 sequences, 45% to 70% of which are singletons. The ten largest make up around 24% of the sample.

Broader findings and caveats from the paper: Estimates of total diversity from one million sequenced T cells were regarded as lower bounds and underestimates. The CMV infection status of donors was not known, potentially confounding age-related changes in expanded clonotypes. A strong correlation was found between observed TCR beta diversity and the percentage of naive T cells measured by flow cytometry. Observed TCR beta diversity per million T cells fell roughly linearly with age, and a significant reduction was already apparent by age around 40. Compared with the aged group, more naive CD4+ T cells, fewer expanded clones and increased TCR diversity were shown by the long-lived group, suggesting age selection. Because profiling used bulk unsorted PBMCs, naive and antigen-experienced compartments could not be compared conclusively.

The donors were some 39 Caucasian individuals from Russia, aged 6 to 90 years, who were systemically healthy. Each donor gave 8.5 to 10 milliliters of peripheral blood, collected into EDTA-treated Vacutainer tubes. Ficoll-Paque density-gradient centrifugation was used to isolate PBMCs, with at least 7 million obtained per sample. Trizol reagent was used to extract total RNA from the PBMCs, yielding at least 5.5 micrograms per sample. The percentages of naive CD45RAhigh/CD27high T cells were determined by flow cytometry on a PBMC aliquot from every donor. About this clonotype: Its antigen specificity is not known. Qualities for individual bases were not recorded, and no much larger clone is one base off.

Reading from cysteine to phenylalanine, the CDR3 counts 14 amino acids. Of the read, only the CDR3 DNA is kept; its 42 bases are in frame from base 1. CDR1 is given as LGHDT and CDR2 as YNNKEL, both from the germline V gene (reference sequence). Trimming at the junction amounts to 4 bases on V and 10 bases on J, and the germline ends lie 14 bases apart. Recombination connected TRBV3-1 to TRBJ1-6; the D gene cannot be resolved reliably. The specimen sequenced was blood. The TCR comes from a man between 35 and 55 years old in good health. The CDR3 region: CASSPRRFDSPLHF. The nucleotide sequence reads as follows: TGTGCCAGCAGCCCCCGCCGGTTTGACTCACCCCTCCACTTT.